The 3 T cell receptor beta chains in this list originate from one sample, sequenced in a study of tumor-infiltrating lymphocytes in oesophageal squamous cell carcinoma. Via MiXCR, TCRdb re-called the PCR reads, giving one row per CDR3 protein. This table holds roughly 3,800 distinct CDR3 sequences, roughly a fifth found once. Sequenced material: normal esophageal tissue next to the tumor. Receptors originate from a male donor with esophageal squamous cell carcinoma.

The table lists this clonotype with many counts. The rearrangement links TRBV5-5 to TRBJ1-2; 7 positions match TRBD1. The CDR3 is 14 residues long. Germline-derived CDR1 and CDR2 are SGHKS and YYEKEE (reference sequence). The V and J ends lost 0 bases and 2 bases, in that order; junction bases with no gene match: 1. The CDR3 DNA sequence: TGTGCCAGCAGCTTGGGACAGGGAAACTATGGCTACACCTTC. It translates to CASSLGQGNYGYTF.

CDR3 residues: CASRQQGLSDTQYF. In DNA form, the CDR3 reads TGTGCCAGCAGGCAACAGGGGTTGTCAGATACGCAGTACTTC. The chain has TRBV6-2 or TRBV6-3 and TRBJ2-4; 7 bases agree with TRBD1. This CDR3 is 14 amino acids long. Germline V gene data show CDR1 as MNHEY and CDR2 as SVGEGT. Trimming took 6 bases from V and 13 from J; bases not matched to a gene: 15.

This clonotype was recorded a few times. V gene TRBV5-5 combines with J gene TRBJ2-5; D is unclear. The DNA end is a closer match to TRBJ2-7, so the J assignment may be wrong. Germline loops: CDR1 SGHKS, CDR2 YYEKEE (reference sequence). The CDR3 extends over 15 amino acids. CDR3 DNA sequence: TGTGCCAGCAGCTTGAACGGCGGAGCTTCCTACGAGCAGTACTTC. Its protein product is CASSLNGGASYEQYF.